This TCR beta chain was obtained from a study of cytomegalovirus exposure and HLA in healthy donors. Study-wide results and limits: Several V segments, TRBV6-2 and TRBV6-3 among them, could not be told apart and were dropped. CMV serostatus stood as the only immune exposure information on hand.

V lost 7 bases, J lost 2 bases, and 20 bases lay in between. The CDR3 covers 16 residues. CDR1 and CDR2 (germline): MNHNY, SVGAGI (reference sequence). It was with 60 Vbeta and 13 Jbeta primers that the PCR ran. In the source study's methods: Approximately 79 million unique TCR beta chains, about 11 million of them shared, were counted by a later analysis. TCRdb keeps only in-frame clones here, not all; method: immunoSEQ multiplex PCR. Clone size and V and J calls were adopted from that table, with D and trimming inferred from the DNA. The sample lists some 96,000 clones; 64% were seen once. A note on this clone: Antigen unknown.

Sequencing used PBMCs. V and J are TRBV6-6 and TRBJ1-1; D unresolved. The sequence derives from a man aged 55-75 years in good health and CMV-seronegative. DNA of the CDR3: TGTGCCAGCACCGATGGAGACGGATTGGTCAACACTGAAGCTTTCTTT. Residues: CASTDGDGLVNTEAFF.